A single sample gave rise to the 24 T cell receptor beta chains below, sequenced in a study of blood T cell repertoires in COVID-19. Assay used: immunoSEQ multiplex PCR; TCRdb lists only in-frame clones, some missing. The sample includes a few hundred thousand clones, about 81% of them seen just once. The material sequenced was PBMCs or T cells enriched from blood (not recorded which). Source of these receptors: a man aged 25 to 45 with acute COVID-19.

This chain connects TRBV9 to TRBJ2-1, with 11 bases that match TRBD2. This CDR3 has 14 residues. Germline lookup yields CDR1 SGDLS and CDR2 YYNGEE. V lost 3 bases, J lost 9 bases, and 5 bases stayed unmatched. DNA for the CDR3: TGTGCCAGCAGCGCTATAACTAGCGGGGGTGAGCAGTTCTTC. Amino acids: CASSAITSGGEQFF.

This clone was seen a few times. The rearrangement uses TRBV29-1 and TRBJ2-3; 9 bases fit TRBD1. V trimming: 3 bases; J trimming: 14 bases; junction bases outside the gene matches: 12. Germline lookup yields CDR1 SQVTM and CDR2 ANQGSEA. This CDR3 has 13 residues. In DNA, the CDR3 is TGCAGCGTTGAGGGAATACAGGGGGCAGGTCGGTATTTT. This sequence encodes CSVEGIQGAGRYF.

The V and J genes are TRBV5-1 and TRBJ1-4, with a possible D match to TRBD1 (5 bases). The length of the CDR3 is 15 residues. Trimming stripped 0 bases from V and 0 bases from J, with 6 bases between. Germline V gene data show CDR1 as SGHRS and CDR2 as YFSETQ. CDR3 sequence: CASSLGQSTNEKLFF. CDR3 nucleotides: TGCGCCAGCAGCTTGGGACAGTCAACTAATGAAAAACTGTTTTTT.

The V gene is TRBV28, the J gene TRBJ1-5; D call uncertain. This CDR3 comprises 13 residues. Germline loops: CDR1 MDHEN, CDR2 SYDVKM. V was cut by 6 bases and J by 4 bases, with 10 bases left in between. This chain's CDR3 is CASSPGRNQPQHF. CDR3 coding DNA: TGTGCCAGCAGCCCGGGGAGGAATCAGCCCCAGCATTTT.

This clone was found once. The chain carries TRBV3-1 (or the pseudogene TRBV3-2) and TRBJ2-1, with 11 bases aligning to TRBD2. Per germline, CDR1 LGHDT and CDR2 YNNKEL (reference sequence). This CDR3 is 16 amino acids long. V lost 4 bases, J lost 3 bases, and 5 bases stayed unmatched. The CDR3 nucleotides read TGTGCCAGCAGCCGCCCGACTAGCGGGGACTACAATGAGCAGTTCTTC. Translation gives CASSRPTSGDYNEQFF.

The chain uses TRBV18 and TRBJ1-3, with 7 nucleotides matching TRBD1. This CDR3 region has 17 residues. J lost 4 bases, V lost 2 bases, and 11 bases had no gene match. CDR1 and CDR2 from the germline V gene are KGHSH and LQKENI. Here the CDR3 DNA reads TGTGCCAGCTCACCAGCGTGGGACAGATGGGAGGGAAACACCATATATTTT. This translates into CASSPAWDRWEGNTIYF.

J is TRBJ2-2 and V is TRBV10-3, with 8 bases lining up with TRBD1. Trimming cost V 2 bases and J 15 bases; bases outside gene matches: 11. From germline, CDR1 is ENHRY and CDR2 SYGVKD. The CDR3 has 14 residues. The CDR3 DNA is TGTGCCATCAGTGAGAAGCAGGGGGCCCGTTCGTTGTTTTTT. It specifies CAISEKQGARSLFF.

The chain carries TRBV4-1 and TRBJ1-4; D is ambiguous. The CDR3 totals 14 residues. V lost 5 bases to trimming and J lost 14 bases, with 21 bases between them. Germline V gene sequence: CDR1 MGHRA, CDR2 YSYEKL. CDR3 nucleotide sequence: TGCGCCAGCAGCTCGAGGCAGTATAATGAAAGGCTGTTTTTT. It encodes CASSSRQYNERLFF.

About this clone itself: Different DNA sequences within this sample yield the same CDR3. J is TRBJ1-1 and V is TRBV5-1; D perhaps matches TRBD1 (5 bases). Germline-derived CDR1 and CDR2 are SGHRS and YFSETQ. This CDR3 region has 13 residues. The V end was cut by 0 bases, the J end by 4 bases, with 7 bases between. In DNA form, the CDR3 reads TGCGCCAGCAGCTTGGTTCAGGGCACTGAAGCTTTCTTT. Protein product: CASSLVQGTEAFF.

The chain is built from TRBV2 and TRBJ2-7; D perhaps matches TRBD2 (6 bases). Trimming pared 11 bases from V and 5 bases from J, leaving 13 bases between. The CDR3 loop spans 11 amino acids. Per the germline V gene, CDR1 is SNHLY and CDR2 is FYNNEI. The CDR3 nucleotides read TGTGCCGGGACGGGACTCCACGAGCAGTACGTC. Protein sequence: CAGTGLHEQYV.

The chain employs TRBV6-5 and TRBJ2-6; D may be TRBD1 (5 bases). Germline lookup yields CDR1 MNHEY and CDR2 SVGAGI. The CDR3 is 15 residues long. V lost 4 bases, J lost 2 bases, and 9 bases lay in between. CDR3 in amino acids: CASSSGSTGANVLTF. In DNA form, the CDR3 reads TGTGCCAGCAGTTCAGGGTCAACTGGGGCCAACGTCCTGACTTTC.

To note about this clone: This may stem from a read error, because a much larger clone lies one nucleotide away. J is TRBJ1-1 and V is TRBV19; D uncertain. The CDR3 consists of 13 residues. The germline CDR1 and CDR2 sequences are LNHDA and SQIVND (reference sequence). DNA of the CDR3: TGTGCCAGTTTGGGAGAGGGCTACACTGAAGTTTTCTTT. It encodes CASLGEGYTEVFF.

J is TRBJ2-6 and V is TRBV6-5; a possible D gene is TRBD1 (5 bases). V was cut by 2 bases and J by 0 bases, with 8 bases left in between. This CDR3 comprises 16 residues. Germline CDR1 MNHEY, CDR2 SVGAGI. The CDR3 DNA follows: TGTGCCAGCAGTTACGAAAGGGGCTCTGGGGCCAACGTCCTGACTTTC. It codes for CASSYERGSGANVLTF.

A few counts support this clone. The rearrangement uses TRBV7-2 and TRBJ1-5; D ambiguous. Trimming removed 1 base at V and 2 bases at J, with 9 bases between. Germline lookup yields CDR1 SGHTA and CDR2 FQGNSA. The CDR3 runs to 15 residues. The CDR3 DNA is TGTGCCAGCAGCTTAGACAGCGGTGGCAATCAGCCCCAGCATTTT. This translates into CASSLDSGGNQPQHF.

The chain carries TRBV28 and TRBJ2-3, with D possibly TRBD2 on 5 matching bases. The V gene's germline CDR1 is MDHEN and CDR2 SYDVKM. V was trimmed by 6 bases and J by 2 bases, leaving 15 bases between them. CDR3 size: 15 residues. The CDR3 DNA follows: TGTGCCAGCAGCTCCCAACCTAGCCTCACAGATACGCAGTATTTT. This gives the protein CASSSQPSLTDTQYF.

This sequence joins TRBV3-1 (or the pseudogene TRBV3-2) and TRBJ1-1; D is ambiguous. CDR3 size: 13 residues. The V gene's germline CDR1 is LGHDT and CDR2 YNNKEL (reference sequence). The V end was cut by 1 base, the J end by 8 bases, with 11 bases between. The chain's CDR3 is CASSQASSGEAFF. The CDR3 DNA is TGTGCCAGCAGCCAAGCTAGCTCAGGAGAAGCTTTCTTT.

The CDR3 coding sequence is TGCGCCAGCAGCTGGGGGGCGACAGGGAACGGAAACACCATATATTTT. Translated, it gives CASSWGATGNGNTIYF. This chain joins TRBV5-1 and TRBJ1-3, with TRBD1 matching over 7 bases. Germline CDR1 SGHRS, CDR2 YFSETQ. V lost 3 bases, J lost 4 bases, and 10 bases stayed unmatched. There are 16 residues in the CDR3.

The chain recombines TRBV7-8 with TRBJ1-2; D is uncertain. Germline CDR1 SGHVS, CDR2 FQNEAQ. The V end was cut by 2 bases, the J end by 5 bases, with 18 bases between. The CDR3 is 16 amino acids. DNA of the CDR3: TGTGCCAGCAGCTTAATTACGGAGGTTTTTGGGTATGGCTACACCTTC. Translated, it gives CASSLITEVFGYGYTF.

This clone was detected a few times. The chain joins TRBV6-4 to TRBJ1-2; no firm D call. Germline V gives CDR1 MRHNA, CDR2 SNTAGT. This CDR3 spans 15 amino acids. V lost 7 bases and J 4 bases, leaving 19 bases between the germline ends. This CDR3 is CASTDKADSPYGYTF. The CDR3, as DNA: TGTGCCAGCACCGACAAAGCGGATTCCCCCTATGGCTACACCTTC.

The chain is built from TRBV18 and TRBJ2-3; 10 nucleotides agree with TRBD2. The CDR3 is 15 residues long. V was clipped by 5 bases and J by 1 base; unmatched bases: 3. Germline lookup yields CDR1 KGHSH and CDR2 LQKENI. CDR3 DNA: TGTGCCAGCTCAGTAGCGGGGGGACGCACAGATACGCAGTATTTT. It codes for CASSVAGGRTDTQYF.

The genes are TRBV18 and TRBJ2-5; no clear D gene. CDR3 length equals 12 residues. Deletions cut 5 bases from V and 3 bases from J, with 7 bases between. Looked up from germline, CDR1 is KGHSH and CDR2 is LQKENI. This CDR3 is CASSAREETQYF. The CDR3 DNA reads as TGTGCCAGCTCAGCTAGAGAAGAGACCCAGTACTTC.

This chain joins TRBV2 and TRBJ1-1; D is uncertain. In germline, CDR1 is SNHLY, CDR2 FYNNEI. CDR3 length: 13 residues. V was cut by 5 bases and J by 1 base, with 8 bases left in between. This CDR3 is CASSNRQNTEAFF. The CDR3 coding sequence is TGTGCCAGCAGTAATAGACAGAACACTGAAGCTTTCTTT. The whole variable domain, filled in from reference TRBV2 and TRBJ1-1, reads EPEVTQTPSHQVTQMGQEVILRCVPISNHLYFYWYRQILGQKVEFLVSFYNNEISEKSEIFDDQFSVERPDGSNFTLKIRSTKLEDSAMYFCASSNRQNTEAFFGQGTRLTVV.

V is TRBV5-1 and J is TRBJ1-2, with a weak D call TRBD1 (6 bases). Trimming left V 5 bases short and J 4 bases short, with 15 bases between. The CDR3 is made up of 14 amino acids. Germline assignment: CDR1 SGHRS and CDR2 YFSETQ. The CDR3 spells CASRRDRTLYGYTF. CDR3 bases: TGCGCCAGCAGACGCGACAGGACCCTCTATGGCTACACCTTC.

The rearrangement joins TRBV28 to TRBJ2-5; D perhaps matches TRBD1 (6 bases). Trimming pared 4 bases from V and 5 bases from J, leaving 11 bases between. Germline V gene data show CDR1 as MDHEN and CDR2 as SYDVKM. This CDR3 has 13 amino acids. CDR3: CASSSGARETQYF. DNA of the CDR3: TGTGCCAGCAGTTCAGGGGCGAGGGAGACCCAGTACTTC.